The 21 T cell receptor beta chains presented below share a single source sample, sequenced in a study of shared clonotypes between healthy human individuals. The protocol was immunoSEQ multiplex PCR, while the TCRdb copy is restricted to in-frame clones and leaves out a portion. The sample lists roughly 490,000 clones; around 78% were seen once. The sample comprised PBMCs. These receptors came from a woman in her forties in good health. Some clones in this sample may be carry-over from other donors' samples.

This clone was observed once. This may be a read error, as it is one base from a much larger clone. Other DNA sequences in this specimen translate into the identical CDR3. V is TRBV7-9 and J is TRBJ1-1, with D possibly being TRBD1 (5 bases). This CDR3 region has 13 residues. CDR1 SEHNR and CDR2 FQNEAQ come from the germline V gene (reference sequence). V lost 2 bases and J lost 4, with 8 bases in between. The CDR3 is CASSLQGGTEAFF. DNA for the CDR3: TGTGCCAGCAGCTTACAGGGAGGCACTGAAGCTTTCTTT.

This chain joins TRBV5-1 and TRBJ2-2, with a possible D match to TRBD2 (6 bases). Germline assignment: CDR1 SGHRS and CDR2 YFSETQ. CDR3 length equals 15 residues. Between the trimmed V and J ends, which lost 4 bases and 3 bases, there was a span of 13 bases. DNA of the CDR3: TGCGCCAGCAGCACCCGGGACTTCTACACCGGGGAGCTGTTTTTT. It encodes CASSTRDFYTGELFF.

The chain employs TRBV27 and TRBJ1-2; D gene ambiguous. The germline V gene has CDR1 MNHEY and CDR2 SMNVEV (reference sequence). CDR3 length: 13 amino acids. Trimming took 3 bases from V and 3 from J, leaving 8 bases between them. The CDR3, as DNA: TGTGCCAGCAGTTTGGCCGGACACTATGGCTACACCTTC. Its translation: CASSLAGHYGYTF.

Turning to this clone: Sequence at one end of the junction differs from germline and may be a read error. This chain uses TRBV28 with TRBJ2-7, with D perhaps being TRBD1 or TRBD2 (5 bases each). This CDR3 comprises 11 residues. Germline assignment: CDR1 MDHEN and CDR2 SYDVKM. CDR3 DNA: TGTGCCAGCAGTCCTCGGGACGTGGTGCACTTC. Protein sequence: CASSPRDVVHF.

The V call is TRBV5-1, the J call TRBJ2-2, with 15 bases lining up with TRBD2. Trimming removed 4 bases from V and 5 bases from J; junction bases left unmatched: 3. This CDR3 is 16 amino acids long. The germline CDR1 and CDR2 sequences are SGHRS and YFSETQ. The CDR3 here is CASSPGTSGRTGELFF. For the CDR3, the DNA is TGCGCCAGCAGCCCCGGGACTAGCGGGAGGACCGGGGAGCTGTTTTTT.

This chain joins TRBV18 and TRBJ1-2, with unresolved D. CDR3 size: 16 residues. Deletions cut 1 base from V and 1 base from J, with 13 bases between. Germline values: CDR1 KGHSH, CDR2 LQKENI. CDR3 in DNA: TGTGCCAGCTCACCACGGGTGGCCGAAGATAACTATGGCTACACCTTC. This sequence encodes CASSPRVAEDNYGYTF.

In this sample, this clone turned up a few times. V usage is TRBV2 and J usage is TRBJ2-2, with TRBD2 identical over 9 bases. Losses at the gene ends were 8 bases for V and 6 bases for J; bases not matched to a gene: 1. In germline, CDR1 is SNHLY, CDR2 FYNNEI. The CDR3 sequence is 12 residues long. The CDR3 reads CASRLAAGELFF. The CDR3 DNA is TGTGCCAGCCGACTAGCGGCCGGGGAGCTGTTTTTT.

V and J are TRBV27 and TRBJ1-3; D not certain. CDR1 is MNHEY and CDR2 is SMNVEV in the germline V gene (reference sequence). The CDR3 is 13 amino acids. V lost 3 bases and J 7 bases, leaving 10 bases between the germline ends. CDR3 DNA sequence: TGTGCCAGCAGTTTCTCCAGGTCTAACACCATATATTTT. Translation: CASSFSRSNTIYF.

CDR3 DNA: TGCGCCAGCAGCTTTGGAGGACAGGGGGGACGAGAGACCCAGTACTTC. It specifies CASSFGGQGGRETQYF. The V gene is TRBV5-1, the J gene TRBJ2-5, with 10 bases matching TRBD1. There are 16 residues in the CDR3. The germline CDR1 and CDR2 sequences are SGHRS and YFSETQ. V shed 2 bases, J shed 4 bases, and the junction held 8 bases outside the gene matches.

This clone was detected only once. This rearrangement joins TRBV6-5 to TRBJ1-3, with unresolved D. From germline, CDR1 is MNHEY and CDR2 SVGAGI. The germline V and J ends were trimmed by 8 bases and 1 base, with 12 bases remaining between them. CDR3 length: 14 amino acids. The CDR3 loop reads CASHRAGSGNTIYF. The CDR3, as DNA: TGTGCCAGCCACCGGGCTGGGTCTGGAAACACCATATATTTT.

The DNA for the CDR3 is TGCGCCAGCAGCCCGACAGGGAGAAACACAGATACGCAGTATTTT. Protein sequence: CASSPTGRNTDTQYF. The chain links TRBV5-1 to TRBJ2-3, with 7 nucleotides matching TRBD1. V lost 4 bases to trimming and J lost 2 bases; unmatched junction nucleotides: 7. The germline CDR1 and CDR2 sequences are SGHRS and YFSETQ. The CDR3 has 15 amino acids.

About this clone itself: Germline is not matched at one junction end, which may reflect a read error. The chain couples TRBV4-3 to TRBJ2-3; the match to TRBD1 covers 9 bases. Germline CDR1 is LGHNA and CDR2 is YSLEER. This CDR3 comprises 15 residues. The CDR3 sequence: CASSQGQGVTNTQYF. CDR3 nucleotide sequence: TGCGCCAGCAGCCAAGGACAGGGGGTCACAAATACGCAGTATTTT.

This CDR3 reads CASRIDRGSSGANVLTF. The CDR3 DNA reads TGTGCCAGCAGGATCGACAGGGGCTCCTCTGGGGCCAACGTCCTGACTTTC. V and J are TRBV28 and TRBJ2-6, with TRBD1 matching over 8 bases. Germline V gene sequence: CDR1 MDHEN, CDR2 SYDVKM. The CDR3 covers 17 residues. V lost 6 bases and J lost 0; bases outside the gene matches: 7.

The sample holds one count of this clone. Other nucleotide sequences from this sample produce the same CDR3. V gene TRBV7-6 combines with J gene TRBJ2-7; the D is unclear. Germline V lookup: CDR1 SGHVS, CDR2 FNYEAQ. Trimming left V 5 bases short and J 2 bases short, with 13 bases between. This CDR3 has 14 amino acids. CDR3 region: CASSAPSAPYEQYF. For the CDR3, the DNA is TGTGCCAGCAGCGCCCCCAGCGCGCCCTACGAGCAGTACTTC.

The chain carries TRBV6-1 and TRBJ2-1, with 9 nucleotides matching TRBD2. The V and J ends lost 9 bases and 3 bases, in that order; junction bases with no gene match: 6. The CDR3 contains 14 residues. Germline CDR1 MNHNS, CDR2 SASEGT. The CDR3 reads CASWSGRFYNEQFF. The CDR3 DNA reads TGTGCCAGTTGGAGCGGGAGGTTCTACAATGAGCAGTTCTTC.

The chain couples TRBV6-1 to TRBJ2-5; 14 bases are shared with TRBD2. Germline assignment: CDR1 MNHNS and CDR2 SASEGT. The CDR3 totals 17 residues. With 4 bases clipped from V and 4 bases from J, the junction kept 8 bases outside the gene matches. CDR3 protein: CASSVGTSGSGSETQYF. As DNA, the CDR3 is TGTGCCAGCAGTGTTGGGACTAGCGGGAGCGGGTCAGAGACCCAGTACTTC.

The chain carries TRBV2 and TRBJ1-1; D unclear. Looked up from germline, CDR1 is SNHLY and CDR2 is FYNNEI. V lost 3 bases to trimming and J lost 5 bases, with 7 bases between them. The CDR3 totals 12 residues. In DNA form, the CDR3 reads TGTGCCAGCAGTGACCTCCGGACTGAAGCTTTCTTT. Translation gives CASSDLRTEAFF.

Remarks on this clone: This sample includes further DNA sequences coding for the same CDR3. The V and J genes are TRBV6-6 and TRBJ1-1, with a weak D call TRBD1 (5 bases). V lost 0 bases and J 5 bases, leaving 10 bases between the germline ends. The CDR3 loop spans 14 amino acids. Germline CDR1 and CDR2: MNHNY and SVGAGI (reference sequence). The CDR3 loop reads CASSYSLGGTEAFF. In DNA, the CDR3 is TGTGCCAGCAGTTACTCCCTCGGGGGAACTGAAGCTTTCTTT.

This chain uses TRBV25-1 with TRBJ1-2, with 11 bases matching TRBD1. The germline V gene encodes CDR1 MGHDK and CDR2 SYGVNS. The J segment lost 3 bases and the V segment lost 3 bases, leaving 3 bases of the junction unmatched. This CDR3 region has 15 residues. The CDR3 region is CASSDGQGADYGYTF. CDR3 coding DNA: TGTGCCAGCAGTGACGGACAGGGGGCGGACTATGGCTACACCTTC.

V usage is TRBV2 and J usage is TRBJ2-1; 9 nucleotides line up with TRBD1. The CDR3 totals 12 residues. V shed 8 bases, J shed 7 bases, and the junction held 3 bases outside the gene matches. Germline V lookup: CDR1 SNHLY, CDR2 FYNNEI. The CDR3 sequence is CASGQGLNEQFF. CDR3 bases: TGTGCCAGCGGACAGGGGCTTAATGAGCAGTTCTTC.

With regard to this clone: This may come from a read error, since a much larger clone is one base off. The V gene is TRBV7-9, the J gene TRBJ2-7; a weak D match, TRBD2 (5 bases). Germline V gene data show CDR1 as SEHNR and CDR2 as FQNEAQ (reference sequence). The CDR3 sequence is 10 residues long. The V gene lost 8 bases and the J gene lost 3 bases, with 5 bases spanning the gap. CDR3 sequence (DNA): TGTGCCAGCGGAGGCTACGAGCAGTACTTC. It codes for CASGGYEQYF. Combining the CDR3 with reference TRBV7-9 and TRBJ2-7 gives the whole variable domain DTGVSQNPRHKITKRGQNVTFRCDPISEHNRLYWYRQTLGQGPEFLTYFQNEAQLEKSRLLSDRFSAERPKGSFSTLEIQRTEQGDSAMYLCASGGYEQYFGPGTRLTVT.